One T cell receptor (beta chain) is described in this entry. This sample was included in a study of blood T cell repertoires in COVID-19. Study overall: Material from acute and convalescent COVID-19 was sourced from the United States, Italy and Spain. Sources were T cells, B-cell-depleted T cells, or PBMCs; the material itself was cDNA or gDNA.

Per the study methods: Reference gene primers were amplified, and this amplification served to estimate nucleated cell counts. Libraries were prepared by immunoSEQ multiplex PCR; TCRdb keeps only in-frame clonotypes and omits some of them. That table is the source of V, J and clone size, and D and trimming were worked out from the DNA. Of fewer than 110,000 clones listed, approximately 89% are singletons. The trim removed 4 bases at V and 7 bases at J, leaving 11 bases unmatched. The CDR3 covers 16 residues. Per the germline V gene, CDR1 is KGHDR and CDR2 is SFDVKD. The TCR sequence derives from a woman of 80 years or more in a cohort sampled during active COVID-19. The V and J genes are TRBV24-1 and TRBJ2-5; 10 positions agree with TRBD2. The source material was peripheral blood. CDR3 nucleotides: TGTGCCACCAGTGAAGCACCTAGCGGGGGAGTGGGGACCCAGTACTTC. Amino acids: CATSEAPSGGVGTQYF.